The 21 T cell receptor beta chains presented below share a single source sample, sequenced in a study of blood T cell repertoires in COVID-19. The data were produced by immunoSEQ multiplex PCR, yet TCRdb's version contains in-frame clones alone and is incomplete. The sample has fewer than 350,000 clones; roughly nine tenths are singletons. Sequencing was done on a sample of peripheral blood. These receptors all stem from a woman between 25 and 40 years old with COVID-19, enrolled during active disease.

This clone was recorded a few times. This chain uses TRBV5-1 with TRBJ2-2; perhaps TRBD2 as D (6 bases). Germline loops: CDR1 SGHRS, CDR2 YFSETQ. Deletions cut 4 bases from V and 6 bases from J, with 10 bases between. The CDR3 runs to 13 residues. The CDR3 DNA reads as TGCGCCAGCAGCCCGCCGGGGGCCGGGGAGCTGTTTTTT. Translated: CASSPPGAGELFF.

CDR3 amino acids: CASSPSGPGETQYF. The CDR3 DNA is TGTGCCAGCTCTCCCTCCGGTCCGGGAGAGACCCAGTACTTC. This sequence joins TRBV18 and TRBJ2-5, with unresolved D. CDR3 length equals 14 residues. The V end was cut by 6 bases, the J end by 4 bases, with 15 bases between. Germline-derived CDR1 and CDR2 are KGHSH and LQKENI.

The chain uses TRBV21-1 and TRBJ1-2. TRBV21-1 is annotated as a pseudogene. CDR3 length: 16 residues. This CDR3 reads CASKSERRPLNYGYTF. CDR3 in DNA: TGTGCCAGCAAAAGCGAACGACGGCCACTCAACTATGGCTACACCTTC.

CDR3 amino acids: CASRFRDRGPYEQYF. The DNA for the CDR3 is TGTGCCAGCAGATTCCGGGACAGGGGTCCCTACGAGCAGTACTTC. V and J are TRBV27 and TRBJ2-7; the match to TRBD1 covers 10 bases. The germline CDR1 and CDR2 sequences are MNHEY and SMNVEV (reference sequence). The CDR3 extends over 15 amino acids. V shed 6 bases, J shed 2 bases, and the junction held 7 bases outside the gene matches.

The chain employs TRBV14 and TRBJ2-1; D not certain. CDR3 length equals 16 residues. V was shortened by 2 bases and J by 0 bases, with 11 bases between the two germline ends. CDR1 and CDR2 (germline): SGHDN, FVKESK. The CDR3 is CASSQYAISSYNEQFF. The CDR3 bases are TGTGCCAGCAGCCAATACGCTATAAGCTCCTACAATGAGCAGTTCTTC. Filled out from reference TRBV14 and TRBJ2-1, the complete variable domain reads EAGVTQFPSHSVIEKGQTVTLRCDPISGHDNLYWYRRVMGKEIKFLLHFVKESKQDESGMPNNRFLAERTGGTYSTLKVQPAELEDSGVYFCASSQYAISSYNEQFFGPGTRLTVL.

The genes are TRBV11-2 and TRBJ2-7, with 9 bases lining up with TRBD2. The CDR3 totals 14 residues. J lost 2 bases, V lost 1 base, and 0 bases had no gene match. Germline-derived CDR1 and CDR2 are SGHAT and FQNNGV. CDR3 loop: CASSLVAGAYEQYF. CDR3 in DNA: TGTGCCAGCAGCTTAGTAGCGGGGGCCTACGAGCAGTACTTC.

This clone was observed once. The genes are TRBV11-1 and TRBJ2-5, with 7 bases aligning to TRBD2. Trimming removed 5 bases from V and 4 bases from J; junction bases left unmatched: 4. The germline V gene encodes CDR1 SGHAT and CDR2 FQDESV (reference sequence). The CDR3 loop spans 13 amino acids. The CDR3 spells CASSRSGAETQYF. The CDR3 DNA sequence: TGTGCCAGCAGCCGCAGCGGGGCAGAGACCCAGTACTTC. Variable domain in full (rest from reference TRBV11-1 and TRBJ2-5): EAEVAQSPRYKITEKSQAVAFWCDPISGHATLYWYRQILGQGPELLVQFQDESVVDDSQLPKDRFSAERLKGVDSTLKIQPAELGDSAMYLCASSRSGAETQYFGPGTRLLVL.

The rearrangement links TRBV7-9 to TRBJ2-5; maybe TRBD2 (6 bases). This CDR3 spans 18 amino acids. Germline CDR1 is SEHNR and CDR2 is FQNEAQ (reference sequence). Deletions cut 3 bases from V and 5 bases from J, with 25 bases between. The CDR3 DNA sequence: TGTGCCAGCAGCTTCCACCTAGCGACTCGAGTTATTCCCGAGACCCAGTACTTC. This gives the protein CASSFHLATRVIPETQYF.

This chain connects TRBV18 to TRBJ1-2, with D possibly being TRBD1 (5 bases). Per the germline V gene, CDR1 is KGHSH and CDR2 is LQKENI. Deletions cut 4 bases from V and 7 bases from J, with 13 bases between. The CDR3 is 13 amino acids. Here the CDR3 reads CASSLEGLGGYTF. CDR3 nucleotides: TGTGCCAGCTCACTGGAGGGGTTGGGTGGCTACACCTTC.

V and J are TRBV5-4 and TRBJ2-4, with TRBD1 as a possible D gene (6 bases). Trimming took off 3 bases at V and 4 bases at J, with 11 bases between the two ends. The CDR3 loop spans 14 amino acids. CDR1 SGHNT and CDR2 YYREEE come from the germline V gene (reference sequence). The CDR3 sequence is CASSYAGTKNIQYF. The CDR3 region has the DNA TGTGCCAGCAGCTATGCAGGGACAAAAAACATTCAGTACTTC. Full variable domain (remainder filled in from reference TRBV5-4 and TRBJ2-4): ETGVTQSPTHLIKTRGQQVTLRCSSQSGHNTVSWYQQALGQGPQFIFQYYREEENGRGNFPPRFSGLQFPNYSSELNVNALELDDSALYLCASSYAGTKNIQYFGAGTRLSVL.

J is TRBJ2-5 and V is TRBV6-5, with D possibly being TRBD1 (7 bases). CDR1 MNHEY and CDR2 SVGAGI come from the germline V gene. Between the trimmed V and J ends, which lost 0 bases and 5 bases, there was a span of 10 bases. This CDR3 has 14 residues. The CDR3 sequence: CASSYSTGRETQYF. In DNA, the CDR3 is TGTGCCAGCAGTTACTCGACAGGGAGGGAGACCCAGTACTTC.

This rearrangement joins TRBV5-1 to TRBJ1-3, with TRBD1 identical over 9 bases. Trimming at V came to 2 bases and at J to 4 bases, leaving 7 bases not matched to a gene. CDR3 size: 16 residues. CDR1 is SGHRS and CDR2 is YFSETQ in the germline V gene. The CDR3 DNA is TGCGCCAGCAGCTTAGACGGACAGGGGACAGGAAACACCATATATTTT. Residues: CASSLDGQGTGNTIYF.

CDR3 DNA sequence: TGTGCCAGCAGCTATCGGCAGGGGGCAAAACAAGAGACCCAGTACTTC. Residues: CASSYRQGAKQETQYF. This chain connects TRBV7-8 to TRBJ2-5; 8 positions match TRBD1. Germline V CDR1 and CDR2: SGHVS, FQNEAQ. Losses at the gene ends were 4 bases for V and 2 bases for J; bases not matched to a gene: 9. This CDR3 comprises 16 residues.

The rearrangement uses TRBV18 and TRBJ2-2; D gene uncertain. V was pared by 0 bases and J by 1 base, with 9 bases between. This CDR3 has 16 residues. Germline V gene data show CDR1 as KGHSH and CDR2 as LQKENI. CDR3 DNA: TGTGCCAGCTCACCACCCGACATTTTGAACACCGGGGAGCTGTTTTTT. Residues: CASSPPDILNTGELFF.

The chain couples TRBV12-3 or TRBV12-4 to TRBJ1-1, with 8 nucleotides matching TRBD1. This CDR3 contains 13 residues. V was pared by 2 bases and J by 5 bases, with 1 base of the junction left unmatched. As DNA, the CDR3 is TGTGCCAGCAGTTTAAGACAGGGGACTGAAGCTTTCTTT. It yields the protein CASSLRQGTEAFF.

The chain uses TRBV6-7 and TRBJ2-7; 7 bases are a match to TRBD2. TRBV6-7 qualifies as an ORF whose function is uncertain. The CDR3 covers 15 residues. Unmatched junction bases numbered 12, after V lost 4 bases and J lost 6 bases. The CDR3 region is CASSSLAVSWGEQYF. CDR3 DNA: TGTGCCAGCAGTTCGCTAGCGGTGAGTTGGGGCGAGCAGTACTTC.

This rearrangement joins TRBV28 to TRBJ1-2, with D unclear. Trimming removed 3 bases at V and 0 bases at J, with 11 bases between. Germline values: CDR1 MDHEN, CDR2 SYDVKM. This CDR3 contains 15 residues. The CDR3 region is CASSFPQTTNYGYTF. The CDR3 nucleotides read TGTGCCAGCAGTTTCCCACAGACTACTAACTATGGCTACACCTTC.

The CDR3 DNA reads TGTGCCAGCAGCCAAGACATAGAGAACTATGGCTACACCTTC. This codes for CASSQDIENYGYTF. The chain joins TRBV3-1 (or the pseudogene TRBV3-2) to TRBJ1-2; D gene unclear. The CDR3 is 14 residues long. The germline gives CDR1 LGHDT, CDR2 YNNKEL (reference sequence). Trimming removed 0 bases at V and 2 bases at J, with 7 bases between.

The chain carries TRBV7-2 and TRBJ2-2; weak D call: TRBD1 (6 bases). This CDR3 is built from 16 residues. Per the germline V gene, CDR1 is SGHTA and CDR2 is FQGNSA. Trimming took off 7 bases at V and 4 bases at J, with 19 bases between the two ends. The CDR3: CASNTHAGVLTGELFF. CDR3 nucleotide sequence: TGTGCCAGCAACACGCACGCAGGGGTCCTCACCGGGGAGCTGTTTTTT. The full variable domain, rest sourced from reference TRBV7-2 and TRBJ2-2, is GAGVSQSPSNKVTEKGKDVELRCDPISGHTALYWYRQSLGQGLEFLIYFQGNSAPDKSGLPSDRFSAERTGGSVSTLTIQRTQQEDSAVYLCASNTHAGVLTGELFFGEGSRLTVL.

CDR3 residues: CASRLSAGGWDTQYF. CDR3 in DNA: TGTGCCAGCAGGTTGTCGGCGGGGGGTTGGGATACGCAGTATTTT. The chain employs TRBV6-5 and TRBJ2-3, with 8 bases matching TRBD2. J lost 6 bases, V lost 6 bases, and 11 bases had no gene match. The CDR3 is made up of 15 amino acids. Looked up from germline, CDR1 is MNHEY and CDR2 is SVGAGI.

This clone showed up just a few times. The rearrangement joins TRBV2 to TRBJ1-5, with D perhaps TRBD1 (6 bases). This CDR3 comprises 14 residues. V was clipped by 4 bases and J by 5 bases, with 12 bases between them. Per germline, CDR1 SNHLY and CDR2 FYNNEI. The DNA for the CDR3 is TGTGCCAGCAGTGCTACAGGGATGGATCAGCCCCAGCATTTT. Its translation is CASSATGMDQPQHF.